The clone carrying this T cell receptor (beta chain) was counted only a few times. In TCRdb, the 5' RACE reads were re-called with MiXCR into one record per CDR3 protein. The sample has roughly 150,000 distinct CDR3 sequences; 30% to 40% are singletons. Germline values: CDR1 MNHNS, CDR2 SASEGT. V was trimmed by 6 bases and J by 7 bases, leaving 12 bases between them. The CDR3 extends over 13 amino acids. This specimen comes from a study of CD8 T cells in ankylosing spondylitis. The source of this sequence is a male donor with ankylosing spondylitis. The specimen sequenced was synovial fluid, either unsorted or a sorted T cell fraction (not recorded which). The chain has TRBV6-1 and TRBJ1-4; D is undetermined. This CDR3 is CASRTTTPEKLFF. The CDR3 DNA reads TGTGCCAGCAGGACCACTACCCCTGAAAAACTGTTTTTT.